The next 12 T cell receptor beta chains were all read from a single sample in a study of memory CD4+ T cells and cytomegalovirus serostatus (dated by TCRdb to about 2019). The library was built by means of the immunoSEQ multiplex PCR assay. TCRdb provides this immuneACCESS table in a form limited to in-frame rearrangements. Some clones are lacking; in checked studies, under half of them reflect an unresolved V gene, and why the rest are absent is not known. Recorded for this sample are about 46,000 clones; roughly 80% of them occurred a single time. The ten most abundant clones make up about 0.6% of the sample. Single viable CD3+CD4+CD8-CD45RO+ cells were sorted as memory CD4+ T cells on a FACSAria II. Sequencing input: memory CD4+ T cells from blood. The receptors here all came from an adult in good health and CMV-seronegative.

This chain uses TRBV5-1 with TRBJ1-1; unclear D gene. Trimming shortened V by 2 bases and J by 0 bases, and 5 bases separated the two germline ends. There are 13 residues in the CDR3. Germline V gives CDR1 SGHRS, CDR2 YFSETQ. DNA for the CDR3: TGCGCCAGCAGCTTAACTCTGAACACTGAAGCTTTCTTT. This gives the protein CASSLTLNTEAFF.

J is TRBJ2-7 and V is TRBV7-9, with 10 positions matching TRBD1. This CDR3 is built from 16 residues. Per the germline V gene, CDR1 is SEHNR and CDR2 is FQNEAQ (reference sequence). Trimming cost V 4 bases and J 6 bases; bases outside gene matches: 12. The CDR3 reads CASSSYLGQGELEQYF. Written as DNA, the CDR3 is TGTGCCAGCAGCTCGTATCTTGGACAGGGGGAGCTCGAGCAGTACTTC.

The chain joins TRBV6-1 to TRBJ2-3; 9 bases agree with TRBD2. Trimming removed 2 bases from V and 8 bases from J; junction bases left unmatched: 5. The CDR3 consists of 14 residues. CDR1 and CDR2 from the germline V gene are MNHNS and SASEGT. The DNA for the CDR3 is TGTGCCAGCAGTGAACTAGGCGGGGGGGTTACGCAGTATTTT. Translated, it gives CASSELGGGVTQYF.

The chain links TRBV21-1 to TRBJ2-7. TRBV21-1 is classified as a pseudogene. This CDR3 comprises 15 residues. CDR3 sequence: CASSVEGVEGYEQYF. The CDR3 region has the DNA TGTGCCAGCAGCGTCGAAGGGGTTGAGGGTTACGAGCAGTACTTC.

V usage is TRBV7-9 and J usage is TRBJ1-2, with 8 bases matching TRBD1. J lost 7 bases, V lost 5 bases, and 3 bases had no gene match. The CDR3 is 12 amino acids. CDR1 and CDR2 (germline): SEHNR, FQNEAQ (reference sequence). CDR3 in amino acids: CASSPGQAGYTF. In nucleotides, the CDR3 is TGTGCCAGCAGCCCGGGACAGGCTGGCTACACCTTC.

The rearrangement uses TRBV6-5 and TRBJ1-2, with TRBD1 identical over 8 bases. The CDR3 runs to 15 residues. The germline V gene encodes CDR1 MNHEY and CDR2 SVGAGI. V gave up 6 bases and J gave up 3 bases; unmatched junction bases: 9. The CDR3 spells CASSQQGGLDYGYTF. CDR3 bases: TGTGCCAGCAGCCAACAGGGGGGTTTGGACTATGGCTACACCTTC.

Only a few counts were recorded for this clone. The CDR3 loop is CASSPGGSYGAGNSPLHF. In DNA, the CDR3 is TGTGCCAGCTCACCAGGAGGATCGTACGGCGCGGGGAATTCACCCCTCCACTTT. The V and J genes are TRBV18 and TRBJ1-6; no clear D. V was trimmed by 2 bases and J by 7 bases, leaving 21 bases between them. The CDR3 is 18 residues long. CDR1 and CDR2 from the germline V gene are KGHSH and LQKENI.

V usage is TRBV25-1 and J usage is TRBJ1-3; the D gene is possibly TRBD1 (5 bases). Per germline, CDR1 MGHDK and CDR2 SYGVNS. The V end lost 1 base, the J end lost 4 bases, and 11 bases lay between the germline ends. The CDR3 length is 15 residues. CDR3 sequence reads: CASSELGLGGNTIYF. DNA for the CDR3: TGTGCCAGCAGTGAATTGGGACTTGGGGGAAACACCATATATTTT.

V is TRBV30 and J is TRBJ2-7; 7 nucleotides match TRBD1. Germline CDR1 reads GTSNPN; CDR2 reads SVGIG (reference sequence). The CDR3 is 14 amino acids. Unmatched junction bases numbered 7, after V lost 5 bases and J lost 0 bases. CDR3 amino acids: CAWVRQGSSYEQYF. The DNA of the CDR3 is TGTGCCTGGGTCCGACAGGGTAGCTCCTACGAGCAGTACTTC.

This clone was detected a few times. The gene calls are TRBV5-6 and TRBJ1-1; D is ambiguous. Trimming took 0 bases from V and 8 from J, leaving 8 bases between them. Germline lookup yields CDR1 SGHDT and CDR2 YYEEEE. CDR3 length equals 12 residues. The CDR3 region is CASSLVAREAFF. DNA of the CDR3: TGTGCCAGCAGCTTGGTGGCTAGGGAAGCTTTCTTT. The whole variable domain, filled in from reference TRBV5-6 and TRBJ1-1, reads DAGVTQSPTHLIKTRGQQVTLRCSPKSGHDTVSWYQQALGQGPQFIFQYYEEEERQRGNFPDRFSGHQFPNYSSELNVNALLLGDSALYLCASSLVAREAFFGQGTRLTVV.

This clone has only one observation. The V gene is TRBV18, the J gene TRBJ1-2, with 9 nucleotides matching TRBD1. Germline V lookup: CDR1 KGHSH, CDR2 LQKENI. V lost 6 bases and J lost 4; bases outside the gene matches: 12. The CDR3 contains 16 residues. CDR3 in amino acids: CASSTTGQGTIYGYTF. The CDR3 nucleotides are TGTGCCAGCTCCACAACCGGACAGGGGACAATCTATGGCTACACCTTC. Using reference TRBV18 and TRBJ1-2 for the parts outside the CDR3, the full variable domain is NAGVMQNPRHLVRRRGQEARLRCSPMKGHSHVYWYRQLPEEGLKFMVYLQKENIIDESGMPKERFSAEFPKEGPSILRIQQVVRGDSAAYFCASSTTGQGTIYGYTFGSGTRLTVV.

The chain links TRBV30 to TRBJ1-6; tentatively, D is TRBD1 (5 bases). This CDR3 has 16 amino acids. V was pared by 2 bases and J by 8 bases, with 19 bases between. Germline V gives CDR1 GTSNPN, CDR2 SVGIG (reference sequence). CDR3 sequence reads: CAWSPGRGKDDSPLHF. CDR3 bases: TGTGCCTGGAGTCCCGGGAGGGGCAAGGATGATTCACCCCTCCACTTT.